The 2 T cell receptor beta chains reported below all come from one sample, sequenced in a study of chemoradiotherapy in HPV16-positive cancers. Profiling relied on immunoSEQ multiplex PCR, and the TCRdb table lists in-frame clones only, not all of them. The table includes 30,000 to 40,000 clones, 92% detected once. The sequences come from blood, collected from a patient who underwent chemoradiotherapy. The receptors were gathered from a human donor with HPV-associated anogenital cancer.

The CDR3 here is CAWRAWTEAFF. CDR3 coding DNA: TGTGCCTGGAGGGCCTGGACTGAAGCTTTCTTT. The rearrangement uses TRBV30 and TRBJ1-1; D gene unclear. In germline, CDR1 is GTSNPN, CDR2 SVGIG (reference sequence). CDR3 length: 11 residues. Trimming left V 3 bases short and J 5 bases short, with 7 bases between.

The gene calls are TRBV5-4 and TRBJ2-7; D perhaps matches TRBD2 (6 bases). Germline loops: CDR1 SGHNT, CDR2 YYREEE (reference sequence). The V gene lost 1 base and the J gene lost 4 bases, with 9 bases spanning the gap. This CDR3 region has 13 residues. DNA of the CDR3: TGTGCCAGCAGCTTGTTTCGGGGGTACGAGCAGTACTTC. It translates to CASSLFRGYEQYF.